This T cell receptor (beta chain) was identified during a study of T cells in Graves' hyperthyroidism and ophthalmopathy. Overall study: Initial diagnosis, before any treatment, was when peripheral blood was collected.

Points from the study as a whole: Blood samples included most of the expanded thyroid clonotypes exceeding 0.001. A median around 6 months before onset, the model predicted ophthalmopathy.

Trimming pared 6 bases from V and 1 base from J, leaving 15 bases between. Per the germline V gene, CDR1 is SNHLY and CDR2 is FYNNEI. This CDR3 is built from 15 residues. Using RNA transcripts as the source, TCR beta CDR3 regions were amplified. An initial round of RT-PCR targeting the TCR CDR3 relied on the HTBI primer set. MiXCR was run by TCRdb on the multiplex PCR reads, yielding one entry per CDR3 protein. The sample has roughly 740,000 distinct CDR3 sequences, around 15% seen once. Remarks on this clonotype: Antigen specificity is unknown.

Fresh peripheral blood, about 9.3 ml, yielded the PBMCs. This TCR came from a man aged 18-30 years with Graves' hyperthyroidism. The sample was blood. The genes are TRBV2 and TRBJ1-2; maybe TRBD1 (5 bases). CDR3 loop: CASRERGGYNYGYTF. The CDR3 DNA follows: TGTGCCAGCAGAGAACGGGGGGGTTATAACTATGGCTACACCTTC.